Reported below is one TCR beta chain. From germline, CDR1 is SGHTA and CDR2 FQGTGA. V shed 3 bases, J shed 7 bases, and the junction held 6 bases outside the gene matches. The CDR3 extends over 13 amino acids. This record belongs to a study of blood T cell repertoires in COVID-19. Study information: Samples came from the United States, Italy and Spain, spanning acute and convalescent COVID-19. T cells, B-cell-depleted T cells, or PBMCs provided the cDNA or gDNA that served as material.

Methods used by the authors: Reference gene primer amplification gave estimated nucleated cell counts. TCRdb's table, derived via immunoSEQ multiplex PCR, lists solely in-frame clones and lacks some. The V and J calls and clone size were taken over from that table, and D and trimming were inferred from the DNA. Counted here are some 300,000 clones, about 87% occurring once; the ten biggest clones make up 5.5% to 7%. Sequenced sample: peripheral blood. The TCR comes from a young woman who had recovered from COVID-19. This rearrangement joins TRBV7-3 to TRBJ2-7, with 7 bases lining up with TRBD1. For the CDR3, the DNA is TGTGCCAGCAGCTTCGACCCACAGGGGGAGCAGTACTTC. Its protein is CASSFDPQGEQYF. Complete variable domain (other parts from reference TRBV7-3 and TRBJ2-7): GAGVSQTPSNKVTEKGKYVELRCDPISGHTALYWYRQSLGQGPEFLIYFQGTGAADDSGLPNDRFFAVRPEGSVSTLKIQRTERGDSAVYLCASSFDPQGEQYFGPGTRLTVT.